The rows below give T cell receptor beta chains drawn from one sample of a study of identical twins. TCRdb fed the 5' RACE reads into MiXCR, producing one record per CDR3 protein. The table lists some 630,000 distinct CDR3 sequences, just over 7% of them singletons. The same sample was also used in a study of yellow fever vaccine responses in identical twins.

What was sequenced was PBMCs. Source of these receptors: a woman aged 18 to 35 in good health. Each CDR3 is given with its conserved first and last residue. A D gene is named only where the DNA matches it firmly. Expanded clones get a size class; other rows say once, few or many, or leave the size out.

j_call d_call v_call clone_size cdr3_nt cdr3_aa
TRBJ1-1 . TRBV5-5 few TGTGCCAGCAGCTTGCATCACAACACTGAAGCTTTCTTT CASSLHHNTEAFF
TRBJ1-2 . TRBV29-1 . TGCAGCGTTGAAGATGAACATGGCTACACCTTC CSVEDEHGYTF
TRBJ2-3 TRBD2 TRBV20-1 . TGCAGTGCAGAAAGCGGGGGCACAGATACGCAGTATTTT CSAESGGTDTQYF
TRBJ2-4 . TRBV5-1 . TGCGCCGGCGACGGTTCTTTAGCCAAAAACATTCAGTACTTC CAGDGSLAKNIQYF
TRBJ1-2 TRBD1 TRBV20-1 many TGCAGTGCAGACAGGGAAAACTATGGCTACACCTTC CSADRENYGYTF
TRBJ1-1 . TRBV10-3 . TGTGCCATCAGAGGGGCAGGGGCTGGTGGGAACACTGAAGCTTTCTTT CAIRGAGAGGNTEAFF
TRBJ2-3 . TRBV7-3 many TGTGCCAGCAGCCCCACGGTGGCTCTCACGGATACGCAGTATTTT CASSPTVALTDTQYF
TRBJ1-1 TRBD1 TRBV29-1 . TGCAGCGCTATGGGACAGATGAACACTGAAGCTTTCTTT CSAMGQMNTEAFF
TRBJ1-4 TRBD1 TRBV5-1 . TGCGCCAGCAGCACCGGTGGGACAGGGGCAAATGAAAAACTGTTTTTT CASSTGGTGANEKLFF
TRBJ2-7 . TRBV7-8 . TGTGCCAGCAGCTTAGAGGGGTGGGGGGCGAACTACGAGCAGTACTTC CASSLEGWGANYEQYF
TRBJ2-5 TRBD1 TRBV28 . TGTGCCATTCACGGGACAGGGATACAAGAGACCCAGTACTTC CAIHGTGIQETQYF
TRBJ2-1 . TRBV2 few TGTGCCAGCACCGACGTGTTGGGTTTCAATGAGCAGTTCTTC CASTDVLGFNEQFF
TRBJ2-1 TRBD2 TRBV7-2 . TGTGCCAGCAGCCGGACTAGCGGTCGTGAGCAGTTCTTC CASSRTSGREQFF
TRBJ2-1 TRBD1 TRBV19 . TGTGCCAGTAGTCCCGGGACAGGGATGACCAACAATGAGCAGTTCTTC CASSPGTGMTNNEQFF
TRBJ2-5 . TRBV7-2 few TGTGCCAGCAGCTTAGGCCAGACCCAGTACTTC CASSLGQTQYF
TRBJ2-3 . TRBV7-8 few TGTGCCAGCAGCCACCCGGCCGGGGGGCATGCAGATACGCAGTATTTT CASSHPAGGHADTQYF
TRBJ2-2 . TRBV29-1 . TGCAGCGTTTTGACACCTCTAGTGCGGGAGCTGTTTTTT CSVLTPLVRELFF